This T cell receptor (beta chain) was sequenced in a study of blood T cell repertoires in COVID-19. Study overall: Sites in the United States, Italy and Spain provided acute and convalescent COVID-19 samples. PBMCs, B-cell-depleted T cells, or T cells were the source of the cDNA or gDNA that made up the material.

Seattle-derived patients entered the study during active infection and were followed longitudinally. CDR3 size: 16 residues. From germline, CDR1 is SGHRS and CDR2 YFSETQ. Trimming removed 0 bases from V and 7 bases from J; junction bases left unmatched: 7. This clone is a singleton in its sample. TCRdb keeps only in-frame clones here, not all; method: immunoSEQ multiplex PCR. Here the sample spans roughly 410,000 clones, 80% to 90% being singletons. This clonotype was sampled from a woman aged 55-69 years with COVID-19, enrolled during active disease. The chain joins TRBV5-1 to TRBJ2-1; 10 bases are shared with TRBD1. Material for sequencing was peripheral blood. CDR3 bases: TGCGCCAGCAGCTTGGTCCCAGGACAGGGGGGGAATGAGCAGTTCTTC. As protein: CASSLVPGQGGNEQFF.